This T cell receptor beta chain stems from a study of blood T cells in healthy people across ages. Study conclusions and caveats: Naive T cell percentage strongly correlated with TCR beta diversity.

Concerning this clonotype: Its antigen is still unknown.

The germline CDR1 and CDR2 sequences are SNHLY and FYNNEI. CDR3 size: 15 residues. Between the trimmed V and J ends, which lost 1 base and 8 bases, there was a span of 16 bases. Each donor was a healthy Caucasian individual from Russia, aged roughly 6 to 100. Isolation yielded PBMCs, at least 7 million per sample, in every case. Then a second PCR, running roughly 7 to 11 cycles, was carried out with a sample-barcoded 5' primer and a J-beta primer mix. In TCRdb, the 5' RACE reads were re-called with MiXCR into one record per CDR3 protein. The table lists roughly 1,500,000 distinct CDR3 sequences, approximately 42% of them singletons, with less than 8% in the top ten.

This clonotype was obtained from a woman under 30 in good health. The J gene is TRBJ2-3, the V gene TRBV2; perhaps TRBD2 as D (6 bases). The sequenced material came from blood. The CDR3 bases are TGTGCCAGCAGTGAAGATCCTGGGTCCGGGGGTACGCAGTATTTT. Amino acid sequence: CASSEDPGSGGTQYF. Using reference TRBV2 and TRBJ2-3 for the parts outside the CDR3, the full variable domain is EPEVTQTPSHQVTQMGQEVILRCVPISNHLYFYWYRQILGQKVEFLVSFYNNEISEKSEIFDDQFSVERPDGSNFTLKIRSTKLEDSAMYFCASSEDPGSGGTQYFGPGTRLTVL.